This TCR beta chain comes out of a study of T cells in Graves' hyperthyroidism and ophthalmopathy. Concerning this clonotype itself: One junction end disagrees with the germline gene, perhaps due to a read error.

Amplification of TCR beta CDR3 regions used RNA as the template. With the HTBI primer set, the TCR CDR3 went through a first round of RT-PCR. TCRdb recomputed calls from the multiplex PCR reads with MiXCR, one row per CDR3 protein. Seen here are about 700,000 distinct CDR3 sequences, about 14% observed once, and the top ten hold roughly a tenth. The sequenced sample was blood. The sequence came from a woman under 30 with Graves' hyperthyroidism.

The CDR3 loop is CAGSESTGDYEQYF. CDR3 coding DNA: TGTGCCGGCAGTGAATCCACAGGGGACTACGAGCAGTACTTC. The chain employs TRBV2 and TRBJ2-7, with 7 bases lining up with TRBD1. The CDR3 sequence is 14 residues long. Germline V gives CDR1 SNHLY, CDR2 FYNNEI.